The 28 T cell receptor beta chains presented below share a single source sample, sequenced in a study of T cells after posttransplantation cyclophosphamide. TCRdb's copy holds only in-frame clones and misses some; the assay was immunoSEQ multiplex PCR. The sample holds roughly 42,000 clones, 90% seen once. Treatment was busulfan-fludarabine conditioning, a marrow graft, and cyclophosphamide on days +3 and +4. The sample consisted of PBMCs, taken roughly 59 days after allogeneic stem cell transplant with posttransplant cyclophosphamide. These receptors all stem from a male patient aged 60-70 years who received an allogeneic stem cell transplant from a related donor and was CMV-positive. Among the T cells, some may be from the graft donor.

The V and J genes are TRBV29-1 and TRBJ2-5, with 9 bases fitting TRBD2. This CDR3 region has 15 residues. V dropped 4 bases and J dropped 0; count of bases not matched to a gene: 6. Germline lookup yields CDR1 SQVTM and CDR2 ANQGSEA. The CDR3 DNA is TGCAGCGTTGTTTTAGCGGGGGTGTACCAAGAGACCCAGTACTTC. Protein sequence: CSVVLAGVYQETQYF.

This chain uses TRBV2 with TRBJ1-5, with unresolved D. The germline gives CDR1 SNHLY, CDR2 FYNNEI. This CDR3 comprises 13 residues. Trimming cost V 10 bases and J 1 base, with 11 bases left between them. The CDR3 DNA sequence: TGTGCCACCCGGGGATGGAGCAATCAGCCCCAGCATTTT. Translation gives CATRGWSNQPQHF. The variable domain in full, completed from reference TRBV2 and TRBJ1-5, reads EPEVTQTPSHQVTQMGQEVILRCVPISNHLYFYWYRQILGQKVEFLVSFYNNEISEKSEIFDDQFSVERPDGSNFTLKIRSTKLEDSAMYFCATRGWSNQPQHFGDGTRLSIL.

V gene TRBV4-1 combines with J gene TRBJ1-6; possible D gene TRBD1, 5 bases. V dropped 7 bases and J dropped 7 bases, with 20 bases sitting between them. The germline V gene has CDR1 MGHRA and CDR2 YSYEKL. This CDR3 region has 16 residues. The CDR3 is CASTPGLGAGNSPLHF. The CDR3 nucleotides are TGCGCCAGCACCCCCGGTTTAGGGGCTGGGAATTCACCCCTCCACTTT.

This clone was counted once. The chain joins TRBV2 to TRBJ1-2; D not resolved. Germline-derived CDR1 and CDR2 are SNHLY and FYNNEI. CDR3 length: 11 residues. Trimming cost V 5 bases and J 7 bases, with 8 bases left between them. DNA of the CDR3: TGTGCCAGCAGTAGTGAACTTGGCTACACCTTC. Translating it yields CASSSELGYTF. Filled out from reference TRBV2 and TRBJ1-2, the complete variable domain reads EPEVTQTPSHQVTQMGQEVILRCVPISNHLYFYWYRQILGQKVEFLVSFYNNEISEKSEIFDDQFSVERPDGSNFTLKIRSTKLEDSAMYFCASSSELGYTFGSGTRLTVV.

The DNA for the CDR3 is TGCGCCAGCAGCCAGGGGAGGGGGGCCTCAACTAATGAAAAACTGTTTTTT. Protein sequence: CASSQGRGASTNEKLFF. The chain links TRBV4-1 to TRBJ1-4, with TRBD1 as a possible D gene (6 bases). This CDR3 contains 17 residues. V dropped 3 bases and J dropped 0 bases, with 14 bases sitting between them. Germline values: CDR1 MGHRA, CDR2 YSYEKL.

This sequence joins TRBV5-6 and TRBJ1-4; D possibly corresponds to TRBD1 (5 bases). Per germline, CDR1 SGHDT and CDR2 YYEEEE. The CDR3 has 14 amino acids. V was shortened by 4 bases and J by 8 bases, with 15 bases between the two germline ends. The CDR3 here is CASSTGALEEKLFF. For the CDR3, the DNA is TGTGCCAGCAGCACTGGGGCACTGGAGGAAAAACTGTTTTTT. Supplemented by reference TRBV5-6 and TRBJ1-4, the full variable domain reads DAGVTQSPTHLIKTRGQQVTLRCSPKSGHDTVSWYQQALGQGPQFIFQYYEEEERQRGNFPDRFSGHQFPNYSSELNVNALLLGDSALYLCASSTGALEEKLFFGSGTQLSVL.

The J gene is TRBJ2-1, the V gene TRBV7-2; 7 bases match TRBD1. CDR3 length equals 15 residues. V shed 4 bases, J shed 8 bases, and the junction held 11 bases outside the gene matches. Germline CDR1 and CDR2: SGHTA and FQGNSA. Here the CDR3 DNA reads TGTGCCAGCAGCTGGAAGGGGGCCTTAATCCATGAGCAGTTCTTC. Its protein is CASSWKGALIHEQFF.

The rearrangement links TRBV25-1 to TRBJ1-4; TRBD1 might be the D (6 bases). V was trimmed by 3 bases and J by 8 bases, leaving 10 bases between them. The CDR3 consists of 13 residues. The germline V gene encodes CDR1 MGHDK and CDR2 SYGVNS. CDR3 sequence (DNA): TGTGCCAGCAGTGAGACCAGGGGCGAAAAACTGTTTTTT. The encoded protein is CASSETRGEKLFF.

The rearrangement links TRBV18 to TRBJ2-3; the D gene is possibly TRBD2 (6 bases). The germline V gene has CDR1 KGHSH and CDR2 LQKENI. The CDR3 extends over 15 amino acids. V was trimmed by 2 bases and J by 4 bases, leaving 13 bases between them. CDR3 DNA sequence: TGTGCCAGCTCACCATCCGGAGCGGGCGCAGATACGCAGTATTTT. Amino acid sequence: CASSPSGAGADTQYF.

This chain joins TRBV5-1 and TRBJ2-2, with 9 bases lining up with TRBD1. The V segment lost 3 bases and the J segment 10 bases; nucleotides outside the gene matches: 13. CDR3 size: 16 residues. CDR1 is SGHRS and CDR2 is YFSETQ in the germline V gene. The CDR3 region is CASSSTGGAVLVELFF. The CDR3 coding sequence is TGCGCCAGCAGCTCAACAGGGGGCGCAGTTCTGGTGGAGCTGTTTTTT.

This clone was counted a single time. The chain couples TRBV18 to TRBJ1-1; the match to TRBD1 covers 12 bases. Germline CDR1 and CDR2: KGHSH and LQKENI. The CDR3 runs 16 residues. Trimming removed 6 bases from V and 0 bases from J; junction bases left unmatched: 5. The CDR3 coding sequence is TGTGCCAGCTCGGGACAGGGGGCGCGGGTGAACACTGAAGCTTTCTTT. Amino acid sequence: CASSGQGARVNTEAFF. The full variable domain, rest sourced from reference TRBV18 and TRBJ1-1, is NAGVMQNPRHLVRRRGQEARLRCSPMKGHSHVYWYRQLPEEGLKFMVYLQKENIIDESGMPKERFSAEFPKEGPSILRIQQVVRGDSAAYFCASSGQGARVNTEAFFGQGTRLTVV.

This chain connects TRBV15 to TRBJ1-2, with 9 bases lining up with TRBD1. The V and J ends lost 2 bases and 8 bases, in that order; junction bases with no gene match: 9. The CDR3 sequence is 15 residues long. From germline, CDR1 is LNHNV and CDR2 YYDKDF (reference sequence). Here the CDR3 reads CATSRSDRGSLGYTF. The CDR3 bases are TGTGCCACCAGCAGATCGGACAGGGGAAGTTTGGGCTACACCTTC.

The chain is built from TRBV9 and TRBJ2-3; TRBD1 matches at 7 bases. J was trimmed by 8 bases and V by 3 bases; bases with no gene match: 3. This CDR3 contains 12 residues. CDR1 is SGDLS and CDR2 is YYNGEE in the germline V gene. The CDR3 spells CASSGTGGTQYF. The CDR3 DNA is TGTGCCAGCAGCGGGACAGGAGGTACGCAGTATTTT.

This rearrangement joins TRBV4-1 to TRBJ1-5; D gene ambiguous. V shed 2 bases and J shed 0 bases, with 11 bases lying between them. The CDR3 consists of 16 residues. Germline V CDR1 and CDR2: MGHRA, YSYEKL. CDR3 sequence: CASSQRTGNSNQPQHF. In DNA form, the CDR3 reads TGCGCCAGCAGCCAACGGACGGGGAATAGCAATCAGCCCCAGCATTTT.

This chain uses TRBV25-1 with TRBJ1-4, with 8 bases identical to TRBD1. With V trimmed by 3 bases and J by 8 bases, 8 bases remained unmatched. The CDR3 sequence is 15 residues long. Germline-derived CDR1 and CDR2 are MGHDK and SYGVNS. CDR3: CASSDPQGAGEKLFF. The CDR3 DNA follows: TGTGCCAGCAGTGATCCTCAGGGGGCGGGGGAAAAACTGTTTTTT.

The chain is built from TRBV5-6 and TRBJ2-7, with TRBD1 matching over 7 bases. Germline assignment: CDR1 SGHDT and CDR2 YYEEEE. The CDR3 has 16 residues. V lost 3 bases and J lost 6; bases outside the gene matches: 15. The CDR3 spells CASSYDRESPSPEQYV. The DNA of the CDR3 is TGTGCCAGCAGCTACGACAGGGAGTCTCCCTCCCCCGAGCAGTACGTC.

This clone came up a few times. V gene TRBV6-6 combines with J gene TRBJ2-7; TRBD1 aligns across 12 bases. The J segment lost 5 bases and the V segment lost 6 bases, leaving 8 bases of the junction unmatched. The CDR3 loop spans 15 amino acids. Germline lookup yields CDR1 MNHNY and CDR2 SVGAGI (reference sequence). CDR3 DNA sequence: TGTGCCAGCAGCCTCTTCGGGACAGGGGGCAACGAGCAGTACGTC. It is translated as CASSLFGTGGNEQYV.

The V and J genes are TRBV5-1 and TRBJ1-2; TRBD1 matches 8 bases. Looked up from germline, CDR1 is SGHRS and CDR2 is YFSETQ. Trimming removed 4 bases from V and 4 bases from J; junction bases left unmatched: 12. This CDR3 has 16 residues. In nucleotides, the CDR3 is TGCGCCAGCAGCAGGGAGGCAGGGGGCGGACTCTATGGCTACACCTTC. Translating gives CASSREAGGGLYGYTF.

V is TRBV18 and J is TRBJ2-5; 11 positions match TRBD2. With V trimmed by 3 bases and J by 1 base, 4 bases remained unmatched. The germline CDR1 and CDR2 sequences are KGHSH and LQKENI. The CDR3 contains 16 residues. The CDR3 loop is CASSPTSGGPQETQYF. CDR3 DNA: TGTGCCAGCTCACCTACTAGCGGGGGTCCCCAAGAGACCCAGTACTTC.

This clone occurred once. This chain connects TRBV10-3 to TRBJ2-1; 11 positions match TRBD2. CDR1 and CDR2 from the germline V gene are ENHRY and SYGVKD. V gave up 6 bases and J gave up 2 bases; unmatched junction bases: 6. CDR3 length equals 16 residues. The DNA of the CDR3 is TGTGCCATCAGCGAACCGGGACTAGCGGCCTACAATGAGCAGTTCTTC. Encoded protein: CAISEPGLAAYNEQFF.

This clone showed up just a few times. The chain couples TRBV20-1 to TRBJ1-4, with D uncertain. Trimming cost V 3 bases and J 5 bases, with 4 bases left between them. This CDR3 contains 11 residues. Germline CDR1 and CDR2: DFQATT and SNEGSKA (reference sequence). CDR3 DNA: TGCAGTGCTAGCTACAATGAAAAACTGTTTTTT. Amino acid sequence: CSASYNEKLFF.

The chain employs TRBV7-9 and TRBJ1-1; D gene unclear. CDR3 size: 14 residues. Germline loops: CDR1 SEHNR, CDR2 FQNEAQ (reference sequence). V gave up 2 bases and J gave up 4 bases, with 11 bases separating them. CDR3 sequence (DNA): TGTGCCAGCAGCTTAAACATGGAGGGCACTGAAGCTTTCTTT. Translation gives CASSLNMEGTEAFF.

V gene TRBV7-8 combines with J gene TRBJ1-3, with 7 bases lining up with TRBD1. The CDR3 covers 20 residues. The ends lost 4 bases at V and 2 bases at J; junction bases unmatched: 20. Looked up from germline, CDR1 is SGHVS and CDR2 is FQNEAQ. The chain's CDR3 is CASSSRPIKTGKVAGNTIYF. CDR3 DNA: TGTGCCAGCAGCTCCCGACCGATAAAGACAGGGAAAGTTGCTGGAAACACCATATATTTT.

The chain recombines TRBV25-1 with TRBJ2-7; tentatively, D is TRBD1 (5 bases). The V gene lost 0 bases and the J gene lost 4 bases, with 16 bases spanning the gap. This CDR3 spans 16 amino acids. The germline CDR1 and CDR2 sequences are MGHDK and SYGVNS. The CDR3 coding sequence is TGTGCCAGCAGTGAATATGCAGGGAAAAGAATTTACGAGCAGTACTTC. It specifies CASSEYAGKRIYEQYF.

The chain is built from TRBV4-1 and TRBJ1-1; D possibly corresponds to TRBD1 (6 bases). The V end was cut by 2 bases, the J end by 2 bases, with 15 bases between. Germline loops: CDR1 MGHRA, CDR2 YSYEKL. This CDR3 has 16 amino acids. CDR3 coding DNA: TGCGCCAGCAGCCAAATCAGCACAGGGCCTAACACTGAAGCTTTCTTT. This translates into CASSQISTGPNTEAFF.

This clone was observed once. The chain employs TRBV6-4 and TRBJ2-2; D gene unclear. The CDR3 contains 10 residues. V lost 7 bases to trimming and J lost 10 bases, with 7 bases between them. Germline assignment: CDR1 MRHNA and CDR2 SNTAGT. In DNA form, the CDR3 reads TGTGCCAGCAACATTCCGGAGCTGTTTTTT. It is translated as CASNIPELFF.

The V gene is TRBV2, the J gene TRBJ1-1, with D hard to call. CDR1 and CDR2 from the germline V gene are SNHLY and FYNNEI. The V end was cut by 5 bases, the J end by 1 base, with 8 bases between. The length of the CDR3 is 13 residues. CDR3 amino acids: CASSPRSNTEAFF. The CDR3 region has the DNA TGTGCCAGCAGTCCACGGTCGAACACTGAAGCTTTCTTT.

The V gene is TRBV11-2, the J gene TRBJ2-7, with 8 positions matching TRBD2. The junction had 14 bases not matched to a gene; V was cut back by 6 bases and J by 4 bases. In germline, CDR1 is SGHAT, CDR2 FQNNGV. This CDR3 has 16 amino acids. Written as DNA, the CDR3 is TGTGCCAGCAGTTATAGCAGTCTCCGGGGGGGATACGAGCAGTACGTC. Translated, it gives CASSYSSLRGGYEQYV.